Each of the 30 T cell receptor beta chains below was sequenced from the same sample in a study of T cell clonality in common variable immunodeficiency. Sequenced by immunoSEQ multiplex PCR; TCRdb stores in-frame clones only, minus some. Observed are about 64,000 clones, no singletons, with the top ten taking around 1.7%. Material: peripheral blood mononuclear cells. Receptors originate from a person aged 18-70 years in good health.

This clone was detected ten times or more. Read coverage stops 3 residues before the CDR3 terminus; the germline J gene supplies the remainder. The V and J genes are TRBV5-1 and TRBJ2-1; TRBD2 matches 9 bases. Germline assignment: CDR1 SGHRS and CDR2 YFSETQ. The J segment lost 0 bases and the V segment lost 5 bases, leaving 12 bases of the junction unmatched. There are 18 residues in the CDR3. The CDR3 loop is CASRDGLAGSSSYNEQFF. Incomplete CDR3 DNA: TGCGCCAGCAGGGATGGGCTAGCGGGATCTAGCTCCTACAATGAG.

This clone was recorded at least ten times. The CDR3 bases that were read are TGTGCCAGCAGCCACCCTGCGGGAGGAACCAAAAACATT. Encoded protein: CASSHPAGGTKNI. The entire CDR3 sequence reads CASSHPAGGTKNIQYF. The chain couples TRBV9 to TRBJ2-4; 8 nucleotides match TRBD2. The CDR3 goes on 3 residues after the read ends, and that part is filled in from the germline J gene. V shed 4 bases and J 2 bases; nucleotides not matched to a gene: 8. Germline V lookup: CDR1 SGDLS, CDR2 YYNGEE. The CDR3 loop spans 16 amino acids.

This clone was detected only a few times. The CDR3 DNA, read in part, is TGTGCCAGCAGGGGGGACAGGGCCAACGAG. Amino acids: CASRGDRANE. The whole CDR3 sequence is CASRGDRANEQYF. The gene calls are TRBV6-2 or TRBV6-3 and TRBJ2-7; 9 bases are shared with TRBD1. The read halts 3 residues ahead of the CDR3 end, with the missing end drawn from the germline J gene. Unmatched junction bases numbered 5, after V lost 6 bases and J lost 5 bases. The CDR3 loop spans 13 amino acids. The germline V gene encodes CDR1 MNHEY and CDR2 SVGEGT.

This clone was counted ten times or more. The read terminates 3 residues ahead of where the CDR3 ends, so the germline J gene completes it. V and J are TRBV6-1 and TRBJ2-7; 9 bases align to TRBD2. This CDR3 contains 15 residues. The trim removed 6 bases at V and 4 bases at J, leaving 10 bases unmatched. The V gene's germline CDR1 is MNHNS and CDR2 SASEGT. The DNA read from the CDR3 is TGTGCCAGCAGGGAAAGGAGCGGGGGGTCTTACGAG. This translates into CASRERSGGSYE. The whole CDR3 region reads CASRERSGGSYEQYF.

This clone was counted many times. The read is 3 residues too short to cover the CDR3 end, so that end is filled in from the germline J gene. J is TRBJ2-1 and V is TRBV5-5; D perhaps matches TRBD2 (5 bases). The V gene lost 2 bases and the J gene lost 9 bases, with 9 bases spanning the gap. The CDR3 contains 12 residues. Germline CDR1 SGHKS, CDR2 YYEKEE (reference sequence). The sequenced part of the CDR3 DNA is TGTGCCAGCAGCTTACTAGTATTTGAG. Translated, it gives CASSLLVFE. The full-length CDR3 reads as CASSLLVFEQFF.

This clone was counted at least ten times. Read data end 3 residues before the CDR3 end; the end is taken from the germline J gene. The chain combines TRBV19 with TRBJ1-5, with TRBD1 matching 7 bases. V lost 2 bases and J lost 7; bases outside the gene matches: 2. CDR3 length: 13 residues. In germline, CDR1 is LNHDA, CDR2 SQIVND (reference sequence). Incomplete CDR3 DNA: TGTGCCAGTAGTATAACAGGGGTCCAGCCC. This sequence encodes CASSITGVQP. In full, the CDR3 is CASSITGVQPQHF. The whole variable domain, filled in from reference TRBV19 and TRBJ1-5, reads DGGITQSPKYLFRKEGQNVTLSCEQNLNHDAMYWYRQDPGQGLRLIYYSQIVNDFQKGDIAEGYSVSREKKESFPLTVTSAQKNPTAFYLCASSITGVQPQHFGDGTRLSIL.

This clone was observed at least ten times. The read terminates 3 residues ahead of where the CDR3 ends, so the germline J gene completes it. This chain joins TRBV7-2 and TRBJ2-7; 8 nucleotides agree with TRBD2. V dropped 2 bases and J dropped 4; count of bases not matched to a gene: 7. The germline V gene encodes CDR1 SGHTA and CDR2 FQGNSA. The CDR3 spans 15 residues. CDR3 DNA, as far as it was read: TGTGCCAGCAGCTTAAGTCTAGCGGGCGGGTACGAG. It is translated as CASSLSLAGGYE. The entire CDR3 is CASSLSLAGGYEQYF.

This clone was detected many times. Read coverage stops 3 residues before the CDR3 terminus; the germline J gene supplies the remainder. This chain uses TRBV11-2 with TRBJ1-2; the D gene is possibly TRBD1 (5 bases). Germline CDR1 SGHAT, CDR2 FQNNGV. This CDR3 comprises 14 residues. CDR3 DNA, as far as it was read: TGTGCCAGCAGCTTAGCACCAGGGTCGGGCGGC. Its protein is CASSLAPGSGG. Given in full, the CDR3 is CASSLAPGSGGYTF.

This clone was counted at least ten times. The read halts 3 residues ahead of the CDR3 end, with the missing end drawn from the germline J gene. The V and J genes are TRBV5-8 and TRBJ2-1; weak D call: TRBD2 (5 bases). Trimming cost V 4 bases and J 6 bases, with 8 bases left between them. CDR3 length: 12 amino acids. Germline V gene data show CDR1 as SGHTS and CDR2 as YDEGEE. The CDR3 spells CASSPGLNEQFF. The CDR3 bases that were read are TGTGCCAGCAGCCCCGGACTCAATGAG. Full variable domain (rest looked up from reference TRBV5-8 and TRBJ2-1): EAGVTQSPTHLIKTRGQQATLRCSPISGHTSVYWYQQALGLGLQFLLWYDEGEERNRGNFPPRFSGRQFPNYSSELNVNALELEDSALYLCASSPGLNEQFFGPGTRLTVL.

This clone has a count of ten or more. The read gets to within 3 residues of the CDR3 end, and the germline J gene fills in the rest. The V and J genes are TRBV5-4 and TRBJ2-1, with D possibly TRBD1 on 5 matching bases. V lost 4 bases and J lost 7, with 15 bases in between. The CDR3 is 14 amino acids. Germline CDR1 is SGHNT and CDR2 is YYREEE (reference sequence). Partial CDR3 DNA: TGTGCCAGCAGCAGTGAGCGACAGTTTAATGAG. Its protein is CASSSERQFNE. From start to end, the CDR3 is CASSSERQFNEQFF.

The table lists this clone with many counts. The read halts 3 residues ahead of the CDR3 end, with the missing end drawn from the germline J gene. The rearrangement uses TRBV2 and TRBJ2-3, with 7 positions matching TRBD1. Germline V CDR1 and CDR2: SNHLY, FYNNEI. V dropped 10 bases and J dropped 6; count of bases not matched to a gene: 10. CDR3 length: 13 residues. CDR3 region: CATRTGSPDTQYF. The covered CDR3 bases are TGTGCCACCCGGACAGGTTCACCGGATACG.

This clone was counted many times. Coverage ceases 3 residues before the CDR3 finishes, and the germline J gene fills in the end. This chain joins TRBV9 and TRBJ2-2, with 8 bases aligning to TRBD2. This CDR3 region has 16 residues. Germline CDR1 and CDR2: SGDLS and YYNGEE. V trimming: 1 base; J trimming: 2 bases; junction bases outside the gene matches: 4. The CDR3 loop is CASSVTSGGNTGELFF. CDR3 DNA, as far as it was read: TGTGCCAGCAGCGTAACCAGCGGGGGAAACACCGGGGAG.

This clone turned up a few times. The CDR3 is cut off 3 residues early in the read; its end comes from the germline J gene. The rearrangement joins TRBV20-1 to TRBJ2-7, with D unclear. The CDR3 runs 14 residues. CDR1 and CDR2 from the germline V gene are DFQATT and SNEGSKA (reference sequence). Deletions cut 1 base from V and 0 bases from J, with 10 bases between. CDR3 residues: CSARVPSSSYEQYF. CDR3 DNA (partial): TGCAGTGCTAGAGTCCCGAGTAGCTCCTACGAG.

At least ten counts were recorded for this clone. The CDR3 end falls 3 residues outside the read, so it is completed with the germline J gene. V gene TRBV29-1 combines with J gene TRBJ1-1; TRBD1 is a possible D gene (5 bases). CDR1 is SQVTM, CDR2 ANQGSEA, per germline. The CDR3 loop spans 13 amino acids. Trimming shortened V by 1 base and J by 1 base, and 7 bases separated the two germline ends. The CDR3 DNA, read in part, is TGCAGCGTTGAAGGCGGACAGAACACTGAA. Amino acids: CSVEGGQNTE. The entire CDR3 protein is CSVEGGQNTEAFF.

This clone was seen at least ten times. The read ends 3 residues shy of where the CDR3 ends; the end is completed using the germline J gene. This chain links TRBV30 with TRBJ2-3, with D possibly being TRBD1 (5 bases). V dropped 0 bases and J dropped 1 base, with 8 bases sitting between them. This CDR3 is 14 amino acids long. Germline V gene data show CDR1 as GTSNPN and CDR2 as SVGIG (reference sequence). The CDR3 sequence: CAWSVQAGTDTQYF. The CDR3 DNA, read in part, is TGTGCCTGGAGTGTACAGGCGGGCACAGATACG.

This clone was detected many times. The CDR3 goes on 3 residues after the read ends, and that part is filled in from the germline J gene. The chain employs TRBV5-4 and TRBJ2-1, with D possibly being TRBD1 (5 bases). Germline CDR1 and CDR2: SGHNT and YYREEE (reference sequence). This CDR3 comprises 15 residues. With 2 bases removed from V and 3 bases from J, the gap between germline ends came to 12 bases. This CDR3 is CASSLRDRFYNEQFF. CDR3 bases read: TGTGCCAGCAGCTTACGAGACAGATTCTACAATGAG.

This clone was counted at least ten times. The missing CDR3 end, 3 residues past where the read stops, is filled in from the germline J gene. The chain carries TRBV14 and TRBJ2-1; 8 bases align to TRBD1. Germline-derived CDR1 and CDR2 are SGHDN and FVKESK. Trimming took 4 bases from V and 0 from J; bases not matched to a gene: 11. This CDR3 comprises 18 residues. The CDR3 region is CASSPRQGTSTSYNEQFF. Incomplete CDR3 DNA: TGTGCCAGCAGCCCCCGACAGGGGACCTCTACCTCCTACAATGAG.

This clone showed up many times. The DNA ends 3 residues before the CDR3 does, and the rest of the CDR3 is filled in from the germline J gene. The chain employs TRBV20-1 and TRBJ1-2, with 8 bases aligning to TRBD1. V lost 0 bases, J lost 1 base, and 10 bases stayed unmatched. The germline V gene encodes CDR1 DFQATT and CDR2 SNEGSKA (reference sequence). This CDR3 is built from 17 residues. CDR3 DNA, as far as it was read: TGCAGTGCTAGAGAGGATTCGACAGGGGCCGGTAACTATGGC. As protein: CSAREDSTGAGNYG. The complete CDR3 reads CSAREDSTGAGNYGYTF.

The sample holds many counts of this clone. Read data end 3 residues before the CDR3 end; the end is taken from the germline J gene. This specimen includes other DNA sequences encoding the same CDR3. The chain recombines TRBV19 with TRBJ2-6, with TRBD1 matching over 7 bases. Germline V gene data show CDR1 as LNHDA and CDR2 as SQIVND (reference sequence). This CDR3 region has 16 residues. V shed 4 bases and J 0 bases; nucleotides not matched to a gene: 3. This CDR3 reads CASSRDSSSGANVLTF. The DNA read from the CDR3 is TGTGCCAGTAGTAGGGACAGCAGCTCTGGGGCCAACGTC.

This clone was observed many times. The CDR3 extends 3 residues past the end of the read, so its final part is completed from the germline J gene. The genes are TRBV15 and TRBJ2-1, with 8 nucleotides matching TRBD2. This CDR3 region has 15 residues. CDR1 LNHNV and CDR2 YYDKDF come from the germline V gene (reference sequence). The junction had 9 bases not matched to a gene; V was cut back by 3 bases and J by 8 bases. The sequenced CDR3 bases are TGTGCCACCAGCAGTACAGGGCGGGAGGCCGATGAG. This encodes CATSSTGREADE. From start to end, the CDR3 is CATSSTGREADEQFF.

The sample holds many counts of this clone. The CDR3 extends 3 residues past the end of the read, so its final part is completed from the germline J gene. The sample holds other DNA sequences that translate to the same CDR3. The chain recombines TRBV20-1 with TRBJ2-2, with D possibly matching TRBD1 (7 bases). Trimming stripped 6 bases from V and 7 bases from J, with 18 bases between. Germline V gene data show CDR1 as DFQATT and CDR2 as SNEGSKA (reference sequence). The CDR3 loop spans 14 amino acids. This CDR3 is CSAQGLAYGGELFF. CDR3 DNA (partial): TGCAGTGCACAGGGGCTAGCGTACGGCGGGGAG.

This clone came up many times. The sequence runs out 3 residues before the end of the CDR3; the remainder is reconstructed from the germline J gene. The rearrangement links TRBV11-2 to TRBJ2-5; D unresolved. The CDR3 spans 13 residues. Between the trimmed V and J ends, which lost 1 base and 5 bases, there was a span of 8 bases. Germline CDR1 reads SGHAT; CDR2 reads FQNNGV. The CDR3 reads CASSLVVGETQYF. The sequenced part of the CDR3 DNA is TGTGCCAGCAGCTTAGTGGTCGGGGAGACC.

In this sample, this clone turned up many times. The read halts 3 residues ahead of the CDR3 end, with the missing end drawn from the germline J gene. The chain uses TRBV5-1 and TRBJ1-2, with 8 nucleotides matching TRBD1. CDR3 size: 14 residues. The junction had 1 base not matched to a gene; V was cut back by 0 bases and J by 3 bases. CDR1 is SGHRS and CDR2 is YFSETQ in the germline V gene. The CDR3 loop is CASSLDRGDYGYTF. The covered CDR3 bases are TGCGCCAGCAGCTTGGACAGGGGGGACTATGGC. Complete variable domain (other parts from reference TRBV5-1 and TRBJ1-2): KAGVTQTPRYLIKTRGQQVTLSCSPISGHRSVSWYQQTPGQGLQFLFEYFSETQRNKGNFPGRFSGRQFSNSRSEMNVSTLELGDSALYLCASSLDRGDYGYTFGSGTRLTVV.

In its sample, this clone was seen many times. From the germline J gene comes the end of the CDR3, since the read stops 3 residues before it. The chain employs TRBV5-4 and TRBJ2-3; 8 positions match TRBD1. This CDR3 spans 16 amino acids. Trimming took 1 base from V and 1 from J; bases not matched to a gene: 5. From germline, CDR1 is SGHNT and CDR2 YYREEE (reference sequence). Here the CDR3 reads CASSLPGRGRTDTQYF. Incomplete CDR3 DNA: TGTGCCAGCAGCTTGCCTGGCAGGGGGCGCACAGATACG.

This clone was counted at least ten times. The read terminates 3 residues before the CDR3 end, so the remaining end is supplied by the germline J gene. The chain links TRBV11-2 to TRBJ2-2; 7 bases line up with TRBD2. The germline V gene has CDR1 SGHAT and CDR2 FQNNGV. The CDR3 spans 15 residues. Trimming removed 3 bases from V and 4 bases from J; junction bases left unmatched: 5. The covered CDR3 bases are TGTGCCAGCAGCTTCGGGACTATAATCACCGGGGAG. Translating it yields CASSFGTIITGE. The complete CDR3 protein is CASSFGTIITGELFF.

At least ten counts were recorded for this clone. The read stops 3 residues short of the end of the CDR3; the missing end is completed from the germline J gene. This chain connects TRBV7-4 to TRBJ1-6, with a tentative D call TRBD1 (5 bases). The CDR3 extends over 16 amino acids. Deletions cut 1 base from V and 8 bases from J, with 15 bases between. Germline CDR1 is SGHVT and CDR2 is SQSDAQ. The sequenced CDR3 bases are TGTGCCAGCAGCTTAGAGGCACCCGGACATGATTCACCC. Its translation is CASSLEAPGHDSP. The whole CDR3 region reads CASSLEAPGHDSPLHF.

Many counts were recorded for this clone. The read ends 3 residues shy of where the CDR3 ends; the end is completed using the germline J gene. This chain connects TRBV20-1 to TRBJ1-1; perhaps TRBD1 as D (6 bases). V lost 5 bases to trimming and J lost 5 bases, with 15 bases between them. There are 13 residues in the CDR3. Germline V gene lookup returns CDR1 DFQATT and CDR2 SNEGSKA (reference sequence). This CDR3 is CSAGGGGRTEAFF. The sequenced CDR3 bases are TGCAGTGCTGGTGGGGGGGGGCGAACTGAA.

This clone showed up many times. Sequencing ends 3 residues short of the CDR3 end; the germline J gene provides the rest. The chain recombines TRBV20-1 with TRBJ1-1, with D unresolved. Trimming took 5 bases from V and 0 from J, leaving 10 bases between them. The length of the CDR3 is 13 residues. Germline CDR1 is DFQATT and CDR2 is SNEGSKA (reference sequence). CDR3 protein: CSASDTVNTEAFF. The part of the CDR3 DNA that was read is TGCAGTGCTTCCGATACAGTGAACACTGAA.

This clone was counted ten times or more. The read gets to within 3 residues of the CDR3 end, and the germline J gene fills in the rest. The genes are TRBV5-6 and TRBJ2-7, with D possibly being TRBD2 (5 bases). Germline loops: CDR1 SGHDT, CDR2 YYEEEE. This CDR3 contains 14 residues. Trimming took 7 bases from V and 2 from J, leaving 16 bases between them. The sequenced part of the CDR3 DNA is TGTGCCAGCGGCTCGCGGCTAGCTCCCTACGAG. It is translated as CASGSRLAPYE. In full, the CDR3 reads CASGSRLAPYEQYF.

This clone was counted many times. The CDR3 end is not reached by the read, which stops 3 residues before it; the germline J gene fills it in. V gene TRBV19 combines with J gene TRBJ1-2; D not resolved. Germline lookup yields CDR1 LNHDA and CDR2 SQIVND (reference sequence). Trimming removed 3 bases at V and 0 bases at J, with 8 bases between. The CDR3 length is 14 residues. CDR3 region: CASSILAANYGYTF. The CDR3 DNA, read in part, is TGTGCCAGTAGTATCTTAGCAGCTAACTATGGC.